The clone carrying this T cell receptor beta chain has just a few counts. An end of the junction does not agree with germline; a read error may underlie this. This sample was taken from a study of cytomegalovirus exposure and HLA in healthy donors. The PCR used 60 Vbeta and 13 Jbeta primers. Clones were sequenced by immunoSEQ multiplex PCR, and TCRdb holds only the in-frame ones, with some missing. The repertoire holds some 40,000 clones, with about half as singletons. The CDR3 consists of 13 residues. The germline CDR1 and CDR2 sequences are SSHAT and FNYEAQ (reference sequence). The chain recombines TRBV7-7 with TRBJ1-1, with 7 bases matching TRBD1. The sequencing sample was made of PBMCs. The TCR comes from a middle-aged woman in good health and CMV-seropositive. The CDR3 loop reads CASSFDRDTEAFF. As DNA, the CDR3 is TGTGCTAGCAGCTTCGACAGGGACACTGAAGCTTTCTTT.